Listed below are T cell receptor beta chains from one sample, sequenced in a study of type 1 and type 2 diabetes patients. Via MiXCR, TCRdb re-called the multiplex PCR reads, giving one row per CDR3 protein. The sample carries fewer than 350,000 distinct CDR3 sequences, roughly 44% recorded once. Material: peripheral blood mononuclear cells (PBMCs). The receptors come from a young man with type 2 diabetes. CDR3s include the opening cysteine and the closing phenylalanine or tryptophan. A D gene is named only where the DNA matches it firmly. Clone sizes are given selectively: once, few, many, or a class where the clone is expanded.

V gene	J gene	D gene	clone size	CDR3 protein	CDR3 DNA
TRBV24-1	TRBJ2-5	TRBD1	NA	CATSDPGQGETQYF	TGTGCCACCAGTGATCCTGGACAGGGTGAGACCCAGTACTTC
TRBV7-2	TRBJ1-6	NA	NA	CASRISPLDNSPLHF	TGTGCCAGCAGGATCTCACCTCTTGATAATTCACCCCTCCACTTT
TRBV19	TRBJ1-5	NA	few	CASSRYGPAGNQPQHF	TGTGCCAGTAGTAGATACGGACCTGCGGGCAATCAGCCCCAGCATTTT
TRBV5-1	TRBJ1-2	TRBD1	few	CASSWGTVFTGEYGYTF	TGCGCCAGCAGCTGGGGAACCGTTTTCACAGGGGAGTATGGCTACACCTTC
TRBV19	TRBJ1-2	NA	NA	CASYQSSNYGYTF	TGTGCCAGCTACCAGAGTAGTAACTATGGCTACACCTTC
TRBV10-3	TRBJ2-7	NA	many	CAIGGDDGSYEQYF	TGTGCCATCGGCGGGGATGATGGCTCCTACGAGCAGTACTTC
TRBV15	TRBJ2-7	TRBD1	NA	CATSRDRDSFYEQYF	TGTGCCACCAGCAGAGACCGGGACAGCTTTTACGAGCAGTACTTC
TRBV4-1	TRBJ2-7	NA	NA	CASSQAAEQYF	TGCGCCAGCAGCCAAGCCGCCGAGCAGTACTTC
TRBV29-1	TRBJ2-5	NA	few	CSVDEETQYF	TGCAGCGTTGACGAGGAGACCCAGTACTTC
TRBV30	TRBJ1-2	NA	many	CAWSVPGRDYGYTF	TGTGCCTGGAGTGTACCGGGGCGGGACTATGGCTACACCTTC
TRBV20-1	TRBJ1-2	TRBD1	NA	CSARFRDRDGYTF	TGCAGTGCTAGATTCCGGGACAGGGACGGCTACACCTTC
TRBV2	TRBJ2-7	NA	many	CASWGSGAYEQYF	TGTGCCAGTTGGGGCTCGGGGGCCTACGAGCAGTACTTC
TRBV2	TRBJ1-1	NA	NA	CASSASPTKMNTEAFF	TGTGCCAGCAGTGCAAGCCCAACGAAGATGAACACTGAAGCTTTCTTT
TRBV19	TRBJ2-7	NA	few	CASSPLLTREQYF	TGTGCCAGTAGTCCCTTATTAACCCGGGAGCAGTACTTC
TRBV15	TRBJ2-7	TRBD2	few	CATSRLLARGDYEQYF	TGTGCCACCAGCAGGCTGTTGGCGCGGGGGGACTACGAGCAGTACTTC
TRBV5-1	TRBJ1-3	NA	NA	CASSLEGEQRLGNTIYF	TGCGCCAGCAGCTTGGAAGGTGAACAGCGTCTTGGAAACACCATATATTTT
TRBV12-3/TRBV12-4	TRBJ1-1	NA	many	CASSLSMNTEAFF	TGTGCCAGCAGCTTGAGTATGAACACTGAAGCTTTCTTT